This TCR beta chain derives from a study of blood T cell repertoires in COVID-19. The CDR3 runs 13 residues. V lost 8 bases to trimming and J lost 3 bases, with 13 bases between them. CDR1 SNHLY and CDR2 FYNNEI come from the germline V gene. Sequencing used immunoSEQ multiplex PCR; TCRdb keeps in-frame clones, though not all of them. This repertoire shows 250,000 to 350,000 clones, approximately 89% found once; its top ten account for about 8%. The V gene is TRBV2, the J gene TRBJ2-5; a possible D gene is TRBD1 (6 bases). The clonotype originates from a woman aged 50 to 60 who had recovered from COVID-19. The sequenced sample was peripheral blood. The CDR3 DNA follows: TGTGCCAGCCAGGACAGAGCTAAAGAGACCCAGTACTTC. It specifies CASQDRAKETQYF.